This T cell receptor beta chain emerged from a study of blood T cell repertoires in COVID-19. Study overall: The cDNA or gDNA used as material had been derived from T cells, B-cell-depleted T cells, or PBMCs.

Under the authors' procedure: Amplifying reference gene primers gave estimates of nucleated cell counts. Generated by immunoSEQ multiplex PCR, the TCRdb table keeps only in-frame clones and is missing some. The DNA was the basis for D and trimming; V, J and clone size are from that table. The sample yields fewer than 350,000 clones, about 92% seen once. V was pared by 6 bases and J by 7 bases, with 18 bases between. The CDR3 sequence is 14 residues long. Germline-derived CDR1 and CDR2 are MDHEN and SYDVKM. Seattle's enrolled individuals joined amid active infection and were then monitored longitudinally.

The chain couples TRBV28 to TRBJ1-2; perhaps TRBD1 as D (5 bases). The sequenced material came from peripheral blood. This TCR was sampled from a woman aged 60-75 years with COVID-19, enrolled during active disease. The DNA for the CDR3 is TGTGCCAGCAGCGTTAGTAGGGGCCCGGGTGGCTACACCTTC. Protein sequence: CASSVSRGPGGYTF.